One T cell receptor (beta chain) is described in this entry. No antigen is known for it. The length of the CDR3 is 15 residues. Germline CDR1 reads DFQATT; CDR2 reads SNEGSKA (reference sequence). J lost 2 bases, V lost 6 bases, and 10 bases had no gene match. A J-beta primer mix and a sample-barcoded 5' primer were used in a second PCR of about 7 to 12 cycles. Every sample produced at least 2.5 million CDR3-containing paired-end reads. TCRdb itself ran the 5' RACE reads through MiXCR, one entry per CDR3 protein. The sample has 800,000 to 950,000 distinct CDR3 sequences, 30% to 45% seen once. The sample is drawn from a study of blood T cells in healthy people across ages. Study outcomes and limitations: Researchers judged that diversity estimates from one million T cells fell short of true values.

The V call is TRBV20-1, the J call TRBJ2-1, with 7 positions matching TRBD2. The TCR comes from a man in his late teens or twenties in good health. The specimen sequenced was blood. CDR3 sequence: CSALEEAGPYNEQFF. Written as DNA, the CDR3 is TGCAGTGCCCTGGAGGAAGCGGGGCCCTACAATGAGCAGTTCTTC.